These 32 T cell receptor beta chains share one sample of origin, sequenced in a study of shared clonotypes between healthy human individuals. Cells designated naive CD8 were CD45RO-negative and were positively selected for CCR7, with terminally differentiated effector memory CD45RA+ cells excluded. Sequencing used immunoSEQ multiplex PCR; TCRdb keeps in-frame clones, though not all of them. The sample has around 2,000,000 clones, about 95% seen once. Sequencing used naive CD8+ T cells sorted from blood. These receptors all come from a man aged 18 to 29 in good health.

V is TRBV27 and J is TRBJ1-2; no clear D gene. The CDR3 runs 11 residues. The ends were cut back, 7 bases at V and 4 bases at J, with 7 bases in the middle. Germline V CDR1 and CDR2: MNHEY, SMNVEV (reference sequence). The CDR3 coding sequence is TGTGCCAGCATGAGTGGCTATGGCTACACCTTC. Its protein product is CASMSGYGYTF.

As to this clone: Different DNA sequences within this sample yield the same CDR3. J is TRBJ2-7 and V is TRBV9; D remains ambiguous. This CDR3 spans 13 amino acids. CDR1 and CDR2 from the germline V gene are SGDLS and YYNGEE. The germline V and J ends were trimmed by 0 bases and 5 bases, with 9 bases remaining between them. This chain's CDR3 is CASSVDWGDEQYF. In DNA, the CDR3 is TGTGCCAGCAGCGTAGATTGGGGTGACGAGCAGTACTTC. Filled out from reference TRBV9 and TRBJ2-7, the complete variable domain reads DSGVTQTPKHLITATGQRVTLRCSPRSGDLSVYWYQQSLDQGLQFLIQYYNGEERAKGNILERFSAQQFPDLHSELNLSSLELGDSALYFCASSVDWGDEQYFGPGTRLTVT.

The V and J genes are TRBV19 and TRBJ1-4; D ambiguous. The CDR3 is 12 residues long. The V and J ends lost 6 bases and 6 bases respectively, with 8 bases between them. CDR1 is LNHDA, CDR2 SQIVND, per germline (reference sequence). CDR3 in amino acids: CASSPTDEKLFF. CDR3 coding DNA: TGTGCCAGTAGCCCCACGGATGAAAAACTGTTTTTT.

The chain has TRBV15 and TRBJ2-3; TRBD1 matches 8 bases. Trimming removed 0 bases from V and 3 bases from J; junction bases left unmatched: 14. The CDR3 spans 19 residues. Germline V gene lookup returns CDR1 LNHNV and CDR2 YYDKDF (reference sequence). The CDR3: CATSRDSYTDRGTTDTQYF. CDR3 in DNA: TGTGCCACCAGCAGAGATTCCTACACCGACAGGGGCACAACAGATACGCAGTATTTT. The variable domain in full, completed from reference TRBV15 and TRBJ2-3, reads DAMVIQNPRYQVTQFGKPVTLSCSQTLNHNVMYWYQQKSSQAPKLLFHYYDKDFNNEADTPDNFQSRRPNTSFCFLDIRSPGLGDTAMYLCATSRDSYTDRGTTDTQYFGPGTRLTVL.

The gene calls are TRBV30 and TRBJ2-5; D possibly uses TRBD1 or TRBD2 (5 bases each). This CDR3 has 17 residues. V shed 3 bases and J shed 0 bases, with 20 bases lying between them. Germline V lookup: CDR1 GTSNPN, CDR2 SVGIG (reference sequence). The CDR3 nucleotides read TGTGCCTGGAGCCCCATTGGTGGTGGGGGAGACCAAGAGACCCAGTACTTC. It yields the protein CAWSPIGGGGDQETQYF.

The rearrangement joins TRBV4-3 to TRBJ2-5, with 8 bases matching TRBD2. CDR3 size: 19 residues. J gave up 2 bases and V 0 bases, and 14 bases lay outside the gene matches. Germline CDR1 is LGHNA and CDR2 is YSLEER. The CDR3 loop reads CASSQEPWVPAGGQETQYF. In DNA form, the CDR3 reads TGCGCCAGCAGCCAAGAGCCGTGGGTTCCGGCGGGAGGACAAGAGACCCAGTACTTC.

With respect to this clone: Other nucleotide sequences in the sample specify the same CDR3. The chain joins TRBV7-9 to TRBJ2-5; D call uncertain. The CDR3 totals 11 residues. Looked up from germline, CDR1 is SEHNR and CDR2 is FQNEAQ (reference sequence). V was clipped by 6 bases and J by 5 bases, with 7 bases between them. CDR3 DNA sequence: TGTGCCAGCAGTTTCTTGGAGACCCAGTACTTC. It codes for CASSFLETQYF.

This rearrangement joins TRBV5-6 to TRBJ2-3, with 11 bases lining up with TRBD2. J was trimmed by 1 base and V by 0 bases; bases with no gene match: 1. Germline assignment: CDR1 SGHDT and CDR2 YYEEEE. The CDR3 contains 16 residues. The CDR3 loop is CASSLGLAGRTDTQYF. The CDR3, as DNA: TGTGCCAGCAGCTTGGGACTAGCGGGACGCACAGATACGCAGTATTTT.

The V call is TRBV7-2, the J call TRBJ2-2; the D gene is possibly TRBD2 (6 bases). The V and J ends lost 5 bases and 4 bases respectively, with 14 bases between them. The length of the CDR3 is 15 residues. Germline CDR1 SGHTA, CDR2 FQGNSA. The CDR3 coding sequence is TGTGCCAGCAGCCCCAGACCGGGAGCCACCGGGGAGCTGTTTTTT. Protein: CASSPRPGATGELFF.

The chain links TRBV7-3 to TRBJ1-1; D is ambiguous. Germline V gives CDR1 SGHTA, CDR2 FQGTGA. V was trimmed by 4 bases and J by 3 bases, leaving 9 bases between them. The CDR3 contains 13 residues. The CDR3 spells CASSSSPDTEAFF. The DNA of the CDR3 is TGTGCCAGCAGCTCCAGCCCGGACACTGAAGCTTTCTTT.

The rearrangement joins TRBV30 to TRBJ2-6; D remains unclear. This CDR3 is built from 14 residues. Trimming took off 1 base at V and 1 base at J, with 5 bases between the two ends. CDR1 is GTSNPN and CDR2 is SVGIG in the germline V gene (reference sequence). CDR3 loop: CAWSEKSGANVLTF. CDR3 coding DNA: TGTGCCTGGAGTGAAAAGTCTGGGGCCAACGTCCTGACTTTC.

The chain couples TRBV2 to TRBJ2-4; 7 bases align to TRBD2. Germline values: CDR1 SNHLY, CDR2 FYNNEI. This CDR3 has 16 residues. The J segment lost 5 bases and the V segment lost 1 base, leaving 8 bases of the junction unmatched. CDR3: CASSEVGEGNENIQYF. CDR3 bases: TGTGCCAGCAGTGAAGTCGGGGAGGGGAACGAAAACATTCAGTACTTC.

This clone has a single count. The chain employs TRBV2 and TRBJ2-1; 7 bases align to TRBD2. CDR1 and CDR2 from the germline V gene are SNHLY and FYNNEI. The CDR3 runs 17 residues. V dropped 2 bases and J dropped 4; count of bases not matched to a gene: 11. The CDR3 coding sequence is TGTGCCAGCAGTGAAATAGGGCTAGCGGAAGGGTACAATGAGCAGTTCTTC. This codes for CASSEIGLAEGYNEQFF.

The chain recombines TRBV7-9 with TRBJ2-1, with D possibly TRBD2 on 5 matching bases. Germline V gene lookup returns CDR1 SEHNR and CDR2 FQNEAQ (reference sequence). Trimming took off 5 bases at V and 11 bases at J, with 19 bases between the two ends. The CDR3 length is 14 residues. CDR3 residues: CASSPRGLSKQQFF. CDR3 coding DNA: TGTGCCAGCAGCCCCCGAGGGCTATCCAAACAGCAGTTCTTC.

The CDR3 sequence is CSVESRGGKTEAFF. In DNA, the CDR3 is TGCAGCGTTGAGTCACGGGGGGGAAAGACTGAAGCTTTCTTT. The chain employs TRBV29-1 and TRBJ1-1, with D perhaps TRBD1 (5 bases). The germline gives CDR1 SQVTM, CDR2 ANQGSEA. This CDR3 is built from 14 residues. The ends were cut back, 3 bases at V and 5 bases at J, with 16 bases in the middle.

The CDR3 loop reads CASSRGAATDTQYF. The CDR3 DNA reads TGTGCCAGCAGCCGCGGGGCCGCCACAGATACGCAGTATTTT. The chain carries TRBV9 and TRBJ2-3; TRBD2 might be the D (6 bases). This CDR3 has 14 amino acids. From germline, CDR1 is SGDLS and CDR2 YYNGEE. V lost 4 bases, J lost 2 bases, and 11 bases lay in between.

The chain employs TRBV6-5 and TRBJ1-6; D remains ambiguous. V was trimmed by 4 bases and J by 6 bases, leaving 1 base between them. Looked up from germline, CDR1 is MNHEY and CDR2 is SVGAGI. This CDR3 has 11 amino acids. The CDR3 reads CASSSNSPLHF. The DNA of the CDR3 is TGTGCCAGCAGTTCTAATTCACCCCTCCACTTT.

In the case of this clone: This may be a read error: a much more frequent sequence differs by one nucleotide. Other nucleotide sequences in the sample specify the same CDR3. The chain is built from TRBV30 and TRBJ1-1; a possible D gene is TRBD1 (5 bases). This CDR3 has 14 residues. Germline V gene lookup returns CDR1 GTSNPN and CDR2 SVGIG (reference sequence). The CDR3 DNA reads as TGTGCCTGGAGTAACGGGGGGTCGGACACTGAGGCTTTCTTT. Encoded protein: CAWSNGGSDTEAFF.

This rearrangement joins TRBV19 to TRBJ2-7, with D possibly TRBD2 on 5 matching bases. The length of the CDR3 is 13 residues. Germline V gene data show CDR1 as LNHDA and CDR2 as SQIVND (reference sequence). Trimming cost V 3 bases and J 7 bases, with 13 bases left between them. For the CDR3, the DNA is TGTGCCAGTAGTATGACTAATAGGTTGGAGCAGTACTTC. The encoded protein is CASSMTNRLEQYF.

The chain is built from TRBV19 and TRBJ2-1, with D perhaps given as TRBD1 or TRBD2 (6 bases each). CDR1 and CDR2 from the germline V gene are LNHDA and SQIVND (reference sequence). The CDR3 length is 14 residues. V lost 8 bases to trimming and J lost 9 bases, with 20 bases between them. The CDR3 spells CASSPVGGQAEQFF. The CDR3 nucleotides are TGTGCCAGTTCCCCCGTTGGGGGGCAGGCTGAGCAGTTCTTC. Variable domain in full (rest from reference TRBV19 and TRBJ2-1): DGGITQSPKYLFRKEGQNVTLSCEQNLNHDAMYWYRQDPGQGLRLIYYSQIVNDFQKGDIAEGYSVSREKKESFPLTVTSAQKNPTAFYLCASSPVGGQAEQFFGPGTRLTVL.

The CDR3 DNA sequence: TGCGCCAGCAGCTACGGGACAGGAGCCTACGAGCAGTACTTC. This gives the protein CASSYGTGAYEQYF. V and J are TRBV5-1 and TRBJ2-7; 8 bases align to TRBD1. V trimming: 3 bases; J trimming: 2 bases; junction bases outside the gene matches: 4. The length of the CDR3 is 14 residues. CDR1 SGHRS and CDR2 YFSETQ come from the germline V gene. The full variable domain, its missing parts supplied by reference TRBV5-1 and TRBJ2-7, is KAGVTQTPRYLIKTRGQQVTLSCSPISGHRSVSWYQQTPGQGLQFLFEYFSETQRNKGNFPGRFSGRQFSNSRSEMNVSTLELGDSALYLCASSYGTGAYEQYFGPGTRLTVT.

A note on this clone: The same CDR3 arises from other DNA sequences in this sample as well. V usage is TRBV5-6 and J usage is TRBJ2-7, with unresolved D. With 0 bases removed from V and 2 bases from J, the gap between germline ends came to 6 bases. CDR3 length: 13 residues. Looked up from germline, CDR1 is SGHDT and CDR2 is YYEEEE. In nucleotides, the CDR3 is TGTGCCAGCAGCTTGGCAGTGACCTACGAGCAGTACTTC. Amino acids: CASSLAVTYEQYF. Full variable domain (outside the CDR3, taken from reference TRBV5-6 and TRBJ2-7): DAGVTQSPTHLIKTRGQQVTLRCSPKSGHDTVSWYQQALGQGPQFIFQYYEEEERQRGNFPDRFSGHQFPNYSSELNVNALLLGDSALYLCASSLAVTYEQYFGPGTRLTVT.

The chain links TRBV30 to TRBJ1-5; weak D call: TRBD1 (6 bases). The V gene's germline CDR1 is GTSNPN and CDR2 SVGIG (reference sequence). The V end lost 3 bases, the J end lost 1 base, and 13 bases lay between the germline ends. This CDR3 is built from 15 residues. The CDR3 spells CAWRTQGLSNQPQHF. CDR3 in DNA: TGTGCCTGGAGAACACAGGGTTTAAGCAATCAGCCCCAGCATTTT.

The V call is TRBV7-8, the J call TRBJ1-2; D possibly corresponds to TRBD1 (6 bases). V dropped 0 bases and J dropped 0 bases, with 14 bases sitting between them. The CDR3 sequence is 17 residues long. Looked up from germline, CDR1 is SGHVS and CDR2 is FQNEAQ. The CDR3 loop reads CASSLAPRGGPNYGYTF. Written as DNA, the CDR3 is TGTGCCAGCAGCTTAGCACCACGTGGGGGCCCTAACTATGGCTACACCTTC.

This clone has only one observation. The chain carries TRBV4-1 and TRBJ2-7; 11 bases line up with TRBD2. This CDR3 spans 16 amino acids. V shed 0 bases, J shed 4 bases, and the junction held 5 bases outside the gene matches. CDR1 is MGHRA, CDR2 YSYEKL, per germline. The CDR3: CASSQERGLAAYEQYF. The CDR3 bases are TGCGCCAGCAGCCAAGAACGGGGACTAGCGGCTTACGAGCAGTACTTC.

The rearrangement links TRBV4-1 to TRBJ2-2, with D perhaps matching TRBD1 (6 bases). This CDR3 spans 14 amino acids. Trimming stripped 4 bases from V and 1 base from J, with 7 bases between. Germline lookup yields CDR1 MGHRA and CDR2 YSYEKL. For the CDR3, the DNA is TGCGCCAGCAGCCCACAGGGGAACACCGGGGAGCTGTTTTTT. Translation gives CASSPQGNTGELFF.

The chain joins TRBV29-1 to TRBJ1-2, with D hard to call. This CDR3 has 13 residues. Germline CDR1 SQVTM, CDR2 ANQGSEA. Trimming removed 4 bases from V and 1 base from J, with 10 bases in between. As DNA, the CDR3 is TGCAGCGTTGTTGGGGATGATAACTATGGCTACACCTTC. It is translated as CSVVGDDNYGYTF.

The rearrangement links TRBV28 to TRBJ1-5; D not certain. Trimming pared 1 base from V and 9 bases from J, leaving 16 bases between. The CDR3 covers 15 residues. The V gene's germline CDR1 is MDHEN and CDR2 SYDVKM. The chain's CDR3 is CASSLYFRSTGPQHF. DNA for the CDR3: TGTGCCAGCAGTTTATACTTCAGAAGTACTGGGCCCCAGCATTTT.

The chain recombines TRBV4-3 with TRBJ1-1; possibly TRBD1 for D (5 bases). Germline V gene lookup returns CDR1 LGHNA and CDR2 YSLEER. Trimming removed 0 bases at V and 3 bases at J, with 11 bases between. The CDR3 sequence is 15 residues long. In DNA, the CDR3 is TGCGCCAGCAGCCAAGAACAGGCTTCTGACACTGAAGCTTTCTTT. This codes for CASSQEQASDTEAFF.

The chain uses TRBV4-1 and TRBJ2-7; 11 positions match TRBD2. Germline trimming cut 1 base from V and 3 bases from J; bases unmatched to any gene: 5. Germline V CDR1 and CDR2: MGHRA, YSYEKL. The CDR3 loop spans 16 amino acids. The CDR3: CASSQARGLADYEQYF. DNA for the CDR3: TGCGCCAGCAGCCAAGCCAGGGGACTAGCGGACTACGAGCAGTACTTC.

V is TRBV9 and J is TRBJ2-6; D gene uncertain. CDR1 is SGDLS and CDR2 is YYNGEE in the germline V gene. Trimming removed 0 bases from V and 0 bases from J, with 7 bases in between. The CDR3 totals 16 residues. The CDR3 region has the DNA TGTGCCAGCAGCGTAGTTGGGGTCTCTGGGGCCAACGTCCTGACTTTC. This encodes CASSVVGVSGANVLTF.

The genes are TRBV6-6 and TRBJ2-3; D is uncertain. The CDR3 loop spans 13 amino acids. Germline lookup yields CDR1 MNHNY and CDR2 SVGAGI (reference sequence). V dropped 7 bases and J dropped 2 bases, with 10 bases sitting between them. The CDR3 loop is CASTPTHTDTQYF. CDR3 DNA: TGTGCCAGCACCCCAACTCACACAGATACGCAGTATTTT.